This passage covers 16 T cell receptor beta chains from one sample sequenced in a study of spatial heterogeneity in lung cancer. TCRdb itself ran the 5' RACE reads through MiXCR, one entry per CDR3 protein. The sample consists of around 3,300 distinct CDR3 sequences, 9.8% of them appearing once. Time point of the sample: sample taken at primary tumor resection. This specimen was normal lung tissue next to the tumor, taken at surgery. The receptors were sampled from a male donor with early-stage non-small cell lung cancer.

This clonotype was observed a single time. A much larger clone lies a single base off, so this may be a read error. The rearrangement links TRBV20-1 to TRBJ1-1; D is uncertain. This CDR3 comprises 13 residues. The germline gives CDR1 DFQATT, CDR2 SNEGSKA (reference sequence). The CDR3 DNA reads TGCAGTGCTAGAGAGTCGGGGAACTCTGAAGCTTTCTTT. It encodes CSARESGNSEAFF.

In its sample, this clonotype was seen many times. V and J are TRBV27 and TRBJ2-2, with a possible D match to TRBD1 (5 bases). The germline V and J ends were trimmed by 3 bases and 7 bases, with 18 bases remaining between them. CDR1 and CDR2 from the germline V gene are MNHEY and SMNVEV (reference sequence). CDR3 length equals 16 residues. DNA of the CDR3: TGTGCCAGCAGTTTTGGGTTGCAGGGCGTGGGCGGGGAGCTGTTTTTT. This codes for CASSFGLQGVGGELFF.

Many counts were recorded for this clonotype. The V gene is TRBV6-6, the J gene TRBJ1-4; TRBD1 aligns across 9 bases. The J segment lost 5 bases and the V segment lost 6 bases, leaving 10 bases of the junction unmatched. Germline CDR1 is MNHNY and CDR2 is SVGAGI (reference sequence). The CDR3 spans 16 residues. CDR3 sequence reads: CASRVPGQGLNEKLFF. CDR3 coding DNA: TGTGCCAGCAGAGTCCCGGGACAGGGTTTGAATGAAAAACTGTTTTTT.

This clonotype occurred many times. V is TRBV6-6 and J is TRBJ1-2; D is undetermined. Germline CDR1 MNHNY, CDR2 SVGAGI (reference sequence). The ends were cut back, 2 bases at V and 3 bases at J, with 10 bases in the middle. The CDR3 is made up of 14 amino acids. The CDR3 region has the DNA TGTGCCAGCAGTTACGCAGACACGGACTATGGCTACACCTTC. Translation: CASSYADTDYGYTF.

By frequency in the sample, this clonotype is medium-sized. The CDR3 region has the DNA TGCGCCAGCAGCACAGACGTGCAGGGGCAAGATACGCAGTATTTT. Amino acids: CASSTDVQGQDTQYF. V gene TRBV5-1 combines with J gene TRBJ2-3; TRBD1 is a possible D gene (6 bases). Germline V gene sequence: CDR1 SGHRS, CDR2 YFSETQ. V dropped 4 bases and J dropped 5 bases, with 17 bases sitting between them. CDR3 length: 15 residues.

This clonotype was detected many times. The chain couples TRBV7-6 to TRBJ2-2; 8 bases match TRBD2. CDR1 SGHVS and CDR2 FNYEAQ come from the germline V gene. CDR3 length: 18 amino acids. Trimming removed 3 bases from V and 2 bases from J; junction bases left unmatched: 11. This chain's CDR3 is CASSLRVSGSGNTGELFF. The DNA of the CDR3 is TGTGCCAGCAGCTTGCGGGTCAGCGGGAGTGGAAACACCGGGGAGCTGTTTTTT.

Relative to its sample, this clonotype is medium-sized. This chain connects TRBV7-6 to TRBJ1-4; 7 nucleotides line up with TRBD1. This CDR3 spans 15 amino acids. Germline assignment: CDR1 SGHVS and CDR2 FNYEAQ. J gave up 4 bases and V 5 bases, and 7 bases lay outside the gene matches. CDR3 protein: CASSPTQGNNEKLFF. CDR3 DNA: TGTGCCAGCAGCCCTACACAGGGGAATAATGAAAAACTGTTTTTT.

By sample fraction, this clonotype is medium-sized (0.01 to 0.1%). The chain uses TRBV6-6 and TRBJ1-1, with D possibly matching TRBD1 (6 bases). The CDR3 totals 14 residues. In germline, CDR1 is MNHNY, CDR2 SVGAGI (reference sequence). Deletions cut 0 bases from V and 7 bases from J, with 12 bases between. The DNA of the CDR3 is TGTGCCAGCAGTTACTCGAAGGGGGGTCTTGAAGCTTTCTTT. Protein: CASSYSKGGLEAFF.

The chain employs TRBV13 and TRBJ1-1; D unclear. The V end lost 0 bases, the J end lost 10 bases, and 6 bases lay between the germline ends. CDR3 length: 11 amino acids. Per the germline V gene, CDR1 is PRHDT and CDR2 is FYEKMQ (reference sequence). In DNA, the CDR3 is TGTGCCAGCAGCTTAGGGGGCCGAGCTTTCTTT. Translation gives CASSLGGRAFF.

This clonotype is medium-sized (0.01 to 0.1%) by share. Written as DNA, the CDR3 is TGTGCCAGTAGTACCTGGACTAGCGGGATCTACAATGAGCAGTTCTTC. This gives the protein CASSTWTSGIYNEQFF. The genes are TRBV19 and TRBJ2-1; 12 bases map to TRBD2. The CDR3 runs to 16 residues. From germline, CDR1 is LNHDA and CDR2 SQIVND (reference sequence). V shed 4 bases, J shed 3 bases, and the junction held 4 bases outside the gene matches.

This clonotype is medium-sized. The chain recombines TRBV5-4 with TRBJ1-1; D possibly corresponds to TRBD1 (5 bases). CDR1 and CDR2 from the germline V gene are SGHNT and YYREEE (reference sequence). Trimming took off 0 bases at V and 1 base at J, with 13 bases between the two ends. The CDR3 has 16 residues. The CDR3 DNA is TGTGCCAGCAGCTTGGCCAGTGGGCAGGGGAACACTGAAGCTTTCTTT. Protein sequence: CASSLASGQGNTEAFF.

This clonotype has at least ten counts. The chain employs TRBV5-1 and TRBJ2-3, with no clear D. Germline V gene lookup returns CDR1 SGHRS and CDR2 YFSETQ. The CDR3 is 15 amino acids. Trimming left V 4 bases short and J 0 bases short, with 12 bases between. In DNA form, the CDR3 reads TGCGCCAGCAGCCCGGATGGCCGGAGCACAGATACGCAGTATTTT. It yields the protein CASSPDGRSTDTQYF.

Judged by abundance, this clonotype is medium-sized. The CDR3 reads CASSHGQGNTGELFF. In nucleotides, the CDR3 is TGTGCCAGCAGCCATGGACAGGGCAACACCGGGGAGCTGTTTTTT. This chain connects TRBV5-4 to TRBJ2-2, with 8 bases fitting TRBD1. The CDR3 runs to 15 residues. Trimming took 4 bases from V and 2 from J; bases not matched to a gene: 4. Germline V CDR1 and CDR2: SGHNT, YYREEE (reference sequence).

By frequency in the sample, this clonotype is medium-sized. The gene calls are TRBV2 and TRBJ2-3, with 8 positions matching TRBD2. After removal of 5 bases from V and 4 bases from J, the junction contained 5 bases not matched to a gene. Germline V lookup: CDR1 SNHLY, CDR2 FYNNEI. This CDR3 region has 14 residues. The CDR3 sequence is CASSSGGVPDTQYF. The DNA for the CDR3 is TGTGCCAGCAGTTCCGGGGGGGTCCCAGATACGCAGTATTTT.

This clonotype was detected ten times or more. The rearrangement uses TRBV29-1 and TRBJ2-3; D remains unclear. With 1 base removed from V and 0 bases from J, the gap between germline ends came to 8 bases. This CDR3 comprises 14 residues. In germline, CDR1 is SQVTM, CDR2 ANQGSEA. In nucleotides, the CDR3 is TGCAGCGTTGAAGTTGCGAGTAGCACAGATACGCAGTATTTT. It codes for CSVEVASSTDTQYF.

The chain is built from TRBV27 and TRBJ2-3, with a possible D match to TRBD1 (6 bases). Germline CDR1 and CDR2: MNHEY and SMNVEV (reference sequence). Between the trimmed V and J ends, which lost 4 bases and 6 bases, there was a span of 11 bases. The CDR3 runs to 13 residues. CDR3 in DNA: TGTGCCAGCAGTTCAACAGGGTGGGATACGCAGTATTTT. Translation gives CASSSTGWDTQYF.